This TCR beta chain appears in the sequencing data of a study of shared clonotypes between healthy human individuals. Method: immunoSEQ multiplex PCR; TCRdb's copy keeps in-frame clones and lacks some. The repertoire has about 610,000 clones, roughly 97% of them found once; the top ten carry 0.057%. Germline CDR1 SEHNR, CDR2 FQNEAQ (reference sequence). This CDR3 is built from 17 residues. V was clipped by 2 bases and J by 0 bases, with 13 bases between them. This clone was seen a single time. This chain joins TRBV7-9 and TRBJ1-4; a possible D gene is TRBD1 (5 bases). The sample was naive CD4+ T cells sorted from blood. Sample subset: CD45RA+ positively selected. This sequence originates from a woman aged 30 to 39 in good health. The CDR3 coding sequence is TGTGCCAGCAGCTTAAGCCCGGGGGGGTCAACTAATGAAAAACTGTTTTTT. Translating it yields CASSLSPGGSTNEKLFF.